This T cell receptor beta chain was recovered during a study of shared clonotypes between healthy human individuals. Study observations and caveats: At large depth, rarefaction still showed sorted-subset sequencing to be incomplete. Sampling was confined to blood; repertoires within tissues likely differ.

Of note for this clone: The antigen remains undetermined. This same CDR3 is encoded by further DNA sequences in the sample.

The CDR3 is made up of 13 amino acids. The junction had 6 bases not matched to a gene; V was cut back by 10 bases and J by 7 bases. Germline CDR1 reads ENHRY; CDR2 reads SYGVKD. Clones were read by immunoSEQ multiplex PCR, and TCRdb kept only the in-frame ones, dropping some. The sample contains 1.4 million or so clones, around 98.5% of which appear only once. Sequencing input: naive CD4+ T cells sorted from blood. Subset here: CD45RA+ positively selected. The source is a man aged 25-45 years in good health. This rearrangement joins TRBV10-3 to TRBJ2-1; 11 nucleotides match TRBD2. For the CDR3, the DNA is TGTGCCACCGGACTAGCGGGCGATAATGAGCAGTTCTTC. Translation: CATGLAGDNEQFF.